What follows is one TCR beta chain and its context. This sample was taken from a study of blood T cell repertoires in COVID-19. As for the study in general: Italy, Spain and the United States were the sources of the convalescent and acute COVID-19 samples. T cells, B-cell-depleted T cells, or PBMCs supplied cDNA or gDNA.

The length of the CDR3 is 14 residues. The V gene lost 6 bases and the J gene lost 3 bases, with 14 bases spanning the gap. CDR1 and CDR2 from the germline V gene are MDHEN and SYDVKM. The table came from immunoSEQ multiplex PCR; TCRdb's copy has only in-frame clones and leaves some out. The data show about 170,000 clones, with roughly 90% seen just once and 9.5% to 13% held by the top ten. Specimen: peripheral blood. The chain joins TRBV28 to TRBJ1-2, with D uncertain. The clonotype was recovered from a woman between 55 and 75 years old with COVID-19, enrolled during active disease. Here the CDR3 reads CASRLASGYYGYTF. The CDR3 region has the DNA TGTGCCAGCAGGTTGGCATCGGGGTACTATGGCTACACCTTC.